One sample yielded the 5 T cell receptor beta chains listed below, sequenced in a study of blood T cell repertoires in COVID-19. Sequencing was performed with immunoSEQ multiplex PCR; in TCRdb, only in-frame clones are kept and a portion is missing. This sample has around 310,000 clones; under 90% occur once, and the top ten carry roughly 10%. Material: PBMCs or T cells enriched from blood (not recorded which). The origin of the receptors is a woman in her thirties who had recovered from COVID-19.

This chain links TRBV7-9 with TRBJ1-1; weak D call: TRBD1 (6 bases). Trimming pared 2 bases from V and 1 base from J, leaving 8 bases between. Germline loops: CDR1 SEHNR, CDR2 FQNEAQ (reference sequence). CDR3 size: 14 residues. This CDR3 reads CASSLLQGNTEAFF. The DNA of the CDR3 is TGTGCCAGCAGCTTACTACAGGGGAACACTGAAGCTTTCTTT.

V usage is TRBV13 and J usage is TRBJ2-5; tentatively, D is TRBD2 (6 bases). The CDR3 has 16 residues. Trimming removed 5 bases at V and 2 bases at J, with 18 bases between. Germline CDR1 and CDR2: PRHDT and FYEKMQ (reference sequence). The CDR3 DNA is TGTGCCAGCAGCCTCCGGGAGACCCCTCTGCAAGAGACCCAGTACTTC. Translated: CASSLRETPLQETQYF.

The J gene is TRBJ2-3, the V gene TRBV27, with TRBD2 matching over 10 bases. V lost 6 bases to trimming and J lost 6 bases; unmatched junction nucleotides: 9. This CDR3 spans 15 amino acids. Germline lookup yields CDR1 MNHEY and CDR2 SMNVEV (reference sequence). CDR3 loop: CASRKREGLSDTQYF. The CDR3 DNA reads as TGTGCCAGCAGAAAGCGGGAGGGCCTGTCGGATACGCAGTATTTT.

The chain recombines TRBV19 with TRBJ1-1, with 9 bases lining up with TRBD1. Germline lookup yields CDR1 LNHDA and CDR2 SQIVND (reference sequence). V shed 3 bases and J 4 bases; nucleotides not matched to a gene: 9. The length of the CDR3 is 16 residues. CDR3: CASSMGTGIGSTEAFF. The DNA for the CDR3 is TGTGCCAGTAGTATGGGGACAGGGATCGGATCCACTGAAGCTTTCTTT.

The V call is TRBV6-1, the J call TRBJ1-6; D is uncertain. The CDR3 is 16 amino acids. V was trimmed by 4 bases and J by 0 bases, leaving 10 bases between them. The germline gives CDR1 MNHNS, CDR2 SASEGT. CDR3 sequence reads: CASSGATSSYNSPLHF. CDR3 sequence (DNA): TGTGCCAGCAGTGGTGCCACGAGCTCCTATAATTCACCCCTCCACTTT.